These 11 T cell receptor beta chains share one sample of origin, sequenced in a study of T cells in Graves' hyperthyroidism and ophthalmopathy. The CDR3 regions of TCR beta were amplified from RNA transcripts. Using the HTBI primer set, a first-round RT-PCR was run on the TCR CDR3. In TCRdb, the multiplex PCR reads were re-called with MiXCR into one record per CDR3 protein. Of fewer than 700,000 distinct CDR3 sequences listed, 15% to 20% are singletons. The sequenced sample was blood. The origin of the receptors is a woman aged 25 to 39 with Graves' hyperthyroidism.

This clonotype came up a few times. The genes are TRBV7-3 and TRBJ2-6; 9 bases line up with TRBD1. The CDR3 runs 17 residues. Germline-derived CDR1 and CDR2 are SGHTA and FQGTGA. V trimming: 5 bases; J trimming: 0 bases; junction bases outside the gene matches: 5. The chain's CDR3 is CASSPTGGASGANVLTF. The CDR3 DNA sequence: TGTGCCAGCAGCCCCACAGGGGGCGCCTCTGGGGCCAACGTCCTGACTTTC.

This clonotype was counted ten times or more. DNA for the CDR3: TGTGCCAGCAGCCCTTGGGGGGGAGTTGGCGCAGATACGCAGTATTTT. Amino acid sequence: CASSPWGGVGADTQYF. The gene calls are TRBV5-8 and TRBJ2-3, with 7 bases lining up with TRBD2. This CDR3 spans 16 amino acids. Looked up from germline, CDR1 is SGHTS and CDR2 is YDEGEE. The J segment lost 4 bases and the V segment lost 4 bases, leaving 12 bases of the junction unmatched.

This clonotype was recorded a few times. The gene calls are TRBV20-1 and TRBJ1-2, with D perhaps matching TRBD1 (5 bases). Between the trimmed V and J ends, which lost 6 bases and 0 bases, there was a span of 11 bases. Germline CDR1 reads DFQATT; CDR2 reads SNEGSKA (reference sequence). There are 13 residues in the CDR3. CDR3 protein: CSAWGESNYGYTF. As DNA, the CDR3 is TGCAGTGCGTGGGGGGAATCTAACTATGGCTACACCTTC.

Concerning this clonotype itself: A much larger clone differs by one base, so this may be a read error. The V and J genes are TRBV3-1 and TRBJ1-1; 7 nucleotides line up with TRBD1. This CDR3 has 14 residues. Trimming at V came to 4 bases and at J to 3 bases, leaving 5 bases not matched to a gene. Per the germline V gene, CDR1 is LGHDT and CDR2 is YNNKEL (reference sequence). The CDR3 reads CASSRGGWDTEAFF. In DNA form, the CDR3 reads TGTGCCAGCAGCCGAGGGGGCTGGGACACTGAAGCTTTCTTT.

Details on this clonotype: Possible read error: a much larger clone is one base away. The rearrangement uses TRBV10-3 and TRBJ2-3; weak D call: TRBD2 (5 bases). This CDR3 is 13 amino acids long. Looked up from germline, CDR1 is ENHRY and CDR2 is SYGVKD. CDR3 DNA sequence: TGTGCGACGCGGGCATTTAGCACAGATACGCAGTATTTT. The encoded protein is CATRAFSTDTQYF.

J is TRBJ2-7 and V is TRBV6-1, with 9 bases aligning to TRBD1. Germline V gene lookup returns CDR1 MNHNS and CDR2 SASEGT. The CDR3 totals 13 residues. Trimming cost V 10 bases and J 4 bases; bases outside gene matches: 8. The CDR3 loop is CAIRDRVSYEQYF. In DNA, the CDR3 is TGTGCCATCCGGGACAGGGTATCTTACGAGCAGTACTTC.

This clonotype was observed a few times. The genes are TRBV27 and TRBJ2-2; no firm D call. Germline V gene sequence: CDR1 MNHEY, CDR2 SMNVEV (reference sequence). V shed 2 bases and J shed 6 bases, with 16 bases lying between them. The CDR3 has 16 residues. The CDR3 reads CASSLRPRFNPGELFF. In nucleotides, the CDR3 is TGTGCCAGCAGTTTACGGCCTAGGTTTAACCCCGGGGAGCTGTTTTTT.

This clonotype was observed many times. The genes are TRBV12-3 or TRBV12-4 and TRBJ2-1, with 10 bases lining up with TRBD2. This CDR3 is built from 16 residues. Trimming took 1 base from V and 4 from J; bases not matched to a gene: 4. This chain's CDR3 is CASSLGRTSGYNEQFF. CDR3 nucleotide sequence: TGTGCCAGCAGTTTAGGTAGGACTAGCGGATACAATGAGCAGTTCTTC.

This clonotype came up many times. V gene TRBV19 combines with J gene TRBJ2-1; 8 nucleotides agree with TRBD2. The germline gives CDR1 LNHDA, CDR2 SQIVND (reference sequence). The CDR3 sequence is 13 residues long. With 8 bases clipped from V and 6 bases from J, the junction kept 6 bases outside the gene matches. The CDR3 bases are TGTGCCAGTGGGGTAGCGGGGCTCAATGAGCAGTTCTTC. Its translation: CASGVAGLNEQFF. The full variable domain, its missing parts supplied by reference TRBV19 and TRBJ2-1, is DGGITQSPKYLFRKEGQNVTLSCEQNLNHDAMYWYRQDPGQGLRLIYYSQIVNDFQKGDIAEGYSVSREKKESFPLTVTSAQKNPTAFYLCASGVAGLNEQFFGPGTRLTVL.

CDR3 DNA sequence: TGTGCCAGCAGCCAAGAACCGGCGGGAGGAGATTACAATGAGCAGTTCTTC. Amino acids: CASSQEPAGGDYNEQFF. The J gene is TRBJ2-1, the V gene TRBV7-3; 8 bases are shared with TRBD2. The length of the CDR3 is 17 residues. Germline lookup yields CDR1 SGHTA and CDR2 FQGTGA. V gave up 5 bases and J gave up 4 bases; unmatched junction bases: 13.

This clonotype was recorded at least ten times. This rearrangement joins TRBV28 to TRBJ2-2; D gene ambiguous. Between the trimmed V and J ends, which lost 6 bases and 7 bases, there was a span of 12 bases. Germline V gives CDR1 MDHEN, CDR2 SYDVKM. The CDR3 consists of 13 residues. CDR3 in amino acids: CASSLRWSGELFF. The CDR3 DNA is TGTGCCAGCAGCTTACGGTGGAGCGGGGAGCTGTTTTTT.